Sequencing of this T cell receptor beta chain was carried out in a study of Ad26.COV2.S vaccination and SARS-CoV-2 variants (dated by TCRdb to the early 2020s). As for the study more broadly: Vaccine-arm donors came from COV1001, a multicentre, randomized, double-blind, placebo-controlled phase I-IIa trial of Ad26.COV2.S in healthy adults. Sequencing of the TCRbeta repertoire served to evaluate the specificity and breadth of SARS-CoV-2-reactive T cell receptors following Ad26.COV2.S vaccination. Ad26.COV2.S was administered intramuscularly at a dose of 5x10^10 or 1x10^11 viral particles, either as one shot or as two shots given 56 days apart. Participants in the trial were split at random into five groups of five each, receiving low-dose or high-dose Ad26.COV2.S once or twice, or else placebo on both occasions. The TCR-sequenced set comprised approximately 30 samples: some 19 Ad26.COV2.S vaccine recipients, 5 placebo recipients and 8 SARS-CoV-2 convalescent individuals. Investigators did not know the trial group allocation while performing experiments and assessing outcomes.

What the study reported, not specific to this receptor: Non-spike TCR breadth was comparable between vaccine and placebo recipients, consistent with the vaccine containing only spike. According to the authors, total T cell responses may have been underestimated by the TCR breadth and depth analyses. Compared with placebo recipients, Ad26.COV2.S recipients showed higher spike-specific TCR breadth (P = 0.0014). The study was not powered for comparison of responses between vaccine doses or regimens. After vaccination, spike-specific CD8+ and CD4+ T cell responses were reported to show substantial breadth.

Comment on this clone: Its antigen is not yet known. No much larger clone exists at a distance of one base, and base qualities are not known.

What the treatment or condition label conveys for this sample: some 20 received Ad26.COV2.S at low or high dose, single or two shots; 5 received placebo; per-sample allocation not given. For vaccine and placebo recipients, the sequenced repertoires came from samples collected on day 63 after the first injection. In Cohort 1b, 25 adults aged 18-55 years were enrolled at a single site in Boston, USA, between 29 July and 7 August 2020. Ad26.COV2.S was a replication-incompetent adenovirus type 26 vector expressing a prefusion-stabilized SARS-CoV-2 spike protein from the original Wuhan strain. CDR1 SGHNT and CDR2 YYREEE were looked up in the germline V gene (reference sequence). For this chain, trimming is 5 bases at the V end and 2 bases at the J end, and the number of junction bases without a gene match is 7. The CDR3 runs 16 amino acids, cysteine and phenylalanine included. Only CDR3 DNA remains: 48 bases, in frame from the first base.

The immunoSEQ Assay was the method used to sequence TCRbeta CDR3 regions. After extraction, genomic DNA underwent amplification by bias-controlled multiplex PCR, followed by high-throughput sequencing. As for how the authors treated the data: Collapsing and filtering of sequences were performed to quantify the absolute abundance of each unique TCRbeta CDR3 region. Usable DNA was measured by amplifying reference genes present in all nucleated cells, and TCRbeta template counts were normalized to that usable DNA to estimate T cell fraction. Repertoire TCRs were annotated as SARS-CoV-2-specific by exact matching of V gene, CDR3 amino acid sequence and J gene to a known reactive TCR set. MIRA supplied the reference SARS-CoV-2 TCR set, which was filtered for enrichment in COVID-19-positive ImmuneCODE repertoires so that public or cross-reactive TCRs were removed. Using the MIRA antigens, annotated TCRs were further analysed by specific ORF or by position within an ORF. Breadth was defined as the number of annotated unique rearrangements divided by the total number of unique productive rearrangements, and depth was defined as the summed frequency of the annotated unique rearrangements. Group comparisons of TCR breadth used two-sided Wilcoxon rank-sum tests. In its TCRdb copy, this immuneACCESS table keeps in-frame sequences only and misses some clones. Where compared with another copy, unresolved V genes explain less than half of these, and the others have no known cause. V and J calls and clone size follow that table, whereas D and trimming were derived from the DNA. Recorded for this sample are about 350,000 clones; 75% to 90% of them occurred a single time. The ten biggest clones cover about 11% of the sample.

The sequencing here drew on peripheral blood, taken in a trial of Ad26.COV2.S vaccine versus placebo. This TCR derives from a person between 18 and 60 years old who received the Ad26.COV2.S COVID-19 vaccine or a placebo. The chain uses TRBV5-4 and TRBJ2-5; 12 central bases correspond to TRBD2. CDR3 loop: CASRVAGTSGQETQYF. In nucleotides, the sequence is TGTGCCAGCAGGGTTGCCGGGACTAGCGGGCAAGAGACCCAGTACTTC.